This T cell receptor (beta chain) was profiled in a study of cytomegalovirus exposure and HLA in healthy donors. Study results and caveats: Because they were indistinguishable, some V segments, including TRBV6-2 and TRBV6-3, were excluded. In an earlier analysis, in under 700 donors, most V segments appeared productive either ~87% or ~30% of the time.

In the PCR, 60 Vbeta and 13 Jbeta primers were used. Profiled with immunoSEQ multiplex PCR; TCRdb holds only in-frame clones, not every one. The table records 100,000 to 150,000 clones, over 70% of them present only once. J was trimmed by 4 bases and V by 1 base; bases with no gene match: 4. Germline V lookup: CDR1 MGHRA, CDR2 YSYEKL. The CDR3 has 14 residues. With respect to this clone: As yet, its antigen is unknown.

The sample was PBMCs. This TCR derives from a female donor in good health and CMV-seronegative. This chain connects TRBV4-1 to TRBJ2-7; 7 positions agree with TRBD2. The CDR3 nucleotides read TGCGCCAGCAGCCAAGGGGAGGGTACTTACGAGCAGTACTTC. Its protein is CASSQGEGTYEQYF.